This T cell receptor (beta chain) came from a study of long-term antiretroviral therapy in people with HIV. Points on this clone: Antigen: not known.

The assay used was immunoSEQ (version v3.0), run at survey level. Data came from immunoSEQ multiplex PCR; TCRdb stores just in-frame clones and leaves some out. The sample consists of around 28,000 clones, 85% of them appearing once. General study results and limits: It was observed that HIV repertoires exhibited narrower CDR3 length ranges than controls. Even long-term ART left TRB diversity below transplant donor controls, despite gains.

This CDR3 spans 14 amino acids. The J segment lost 11 bases and the V segment lost 6 bases, leaving 10 bases of the junction unmatched. Germline CDR1 reads SNHLY; CDR2 reads FYNNEI. Every donor had one or more pre-ART and two or more post-ART PBMC samples. This TCR was sampled from a man aged 35-49 years with HIV. The chain recombines TRBV2 with TRBJ2-7; 13 bases are shared with TRBD2. Material: unsorted PBMCs, obtained 2.3 years after starting antiretroviral therapy. CDR3 residues: CASSGTLAGGPEYF. The CDR3 bases are TGTGCCAGCAGCGGCACACTAGCGGGAGGGCCGGAGTACTTC.